The rows below give T cell receptor beta chains drawn from one sample of a study of T cell repertoires in cytomegalovirus infection. TCRdb reanalysed the reads using MiXCR and keeps one entry per CDR3 protein. Among hundreds of thousands of distinct CDR3 sequences listed, 20% to 25% were seen once. Sample: CD8+ T cells from PBMCs. All receptors derive from a human donor in good health (CMV status not recorded). Some clones in this sample may be carry-over from other donors' samples. Each CDR3 is given with its conserved first and last residue. D genes are given only for firm matches. Rows may omit the clone size; those that give it use once, few, many or a size class.

j_call: TRBJ2-6
d_call: -
clone_size: -
v_call: TRBV4-3
cdr3_nt: TGCACCAGCGGCAACCCGGGCTCTGGGGCCAACGTCCTGACTTTC
cdr3_aa: CTSGNPGSGANVLTF

j_call: TRBJ1-4
d_call: -
clone_size: -
v_call: TRBV7-9
cdr3_nt: TGTGCCAGTACGGGACGGATTAATGAAAAACTGTTTTTT
cdr3_aa: CASTGRINEKLFF

j_call: TRBJ1-2
d_call: -
clone_size: -
v_call: TRBV14
cdr3_nt: TGTGCCAGCAGCCAAGAGACGGGGTGGGGGTATGGCTACACCTTC
cdr3_aa: CASSQETGWGYGYTF

j_call: TRBJ2-7
d_call: TRBD1
clone_size: -
v_call: TRBV10-3
cdr3_nt: TGTGCCATCACCCTCGACAGGGACTCCTACGAGCAGTACTTC
cdr3_aa: CAITLDRDSYEQYF

j_call: TRBJ2-4
d_call: TRBD2
clone_size: -
v_call: TRBV28
cdr3_nt: TGTGCCAGCAGTTGGACTAGTGAAGGCATTCAGTACTTC
cdr3_aa: CASSWTSEGIQYF

j_call: TRBJ2-7
d_call: TRBD2
clone_size: -
v_call: TRBV20-1
cdr3_nt: TGCAGTGCTAGAGAGGCGGGGGGAGCTCTCTACGAGCAGTACTTC
cdr3_aa: CSAREAGGALYEQYF

j_call: TRBJ1-1
d_call: -
clone_size: -
v_call: TRBV7-3
cdr3_nt: TGTGCCAGCAGTCAGACTTGGAACACTGAAGCTTTCTTT
cdr3_aa: CASSQTWNTEAFF

j_call: TRBJ2-7
d_call: -
clone_size: once
v_call: TRBV27
cdr3_nt: TGTGCCAGCAGTTTAGATCCCGTGGACTACGAGCAGTACTTC
cdr3_aa: CASSLDPVDYEQYF

j_call: TRBJ1-5
d_call: -
clone_size: few
v_call: TRBV5-6
cdr3_nt: TGTGCCAGCAGCTTGGGGACAGCCTGGCCCCAGCATTTT
cdr3_aa: CASSLGTAWPQHF

j_call: TRBJ2-1
d_call: TRBD1
clone_size: many
v_call: TRBV11-1
cdr3_nt: TGTGCCAGCAGCTTAGGAGGGGGCTTCCACAATGAGCAGTTCTTC
cdr3_aa: CASSLGGGFHNEQFF

j_call: TRBJ2-7
d_call: TRBD1
clone_size: few
v_call: TRBV15
cdr3_nt: TGTGCCACCAGCAGGACCGGGACAGGGAACGAGCAGTACTTC
cdr3_aa: CATSRTGTGNEQYF

j_call: TRBJ2-3
d_call: TRBD1
clone_size: -
v_call: TRBV20-1
cdr3_nt: TGCAGTGCTAGAGTGTACGGACAGGTACACGGGGATACGCAGTATTTT
cdr3_aa: CSARVYGQVHGDTQYF

j_call: TRBJ1-2
d_call: -
clone_size: few
v_call: TRBV20-1
cdr3_nt: TGCAGTGCTAGAGACGACAGAGCTAACTATGGCTACACCTTC
cdr3_aa: CSARDDRANYGYTF

j_call: TRBJ1-1
d_call: TRBD1
clone_size: many
v_call: TRBV28
cdr3_nt: TGTGCCAGCAGTTTAACAGGGGTAGGCACTGAAGCTTTCTTT
cdr3_aa: CASSLTGVGTEAFF

j_call: TRBJ2-1
d_call: TRBD2
clone_size: -
v_call: TRBV7-9
cdr3_nt: TGTGCCAGCAGCCATCAGGGAGGGTGGATCGGTGAGCAGTTCTTC
cdr3_aa: CASSHQGGWIGEQFF

j_call: TRBJ2-1
d_call: TRBD1
clone_size: -
v_call: TRBV5-1
cdr3_nt: TGCGCCAGCAGCCGGGACAGGGGAGAGTTCACAAGCTACAATGAGCAGTTCTTC
cdr3_aa: CASSRDRGEFTSYNEQFF

j_call: TRBJ2-4
d_call: TRBD2
clone_size: few
v_call: TRBV5-5
cdr3_nt: TGTGCCAGCAGCCCTGGGACTAGCGTCAACATTCAGTACTTC
cdr3_aa: CASSPGTSVNIQYF

j_call: TRBJ1-6
d_call: TRBD1
clone_size: -
v_call: TRBV28
cdr3_nt: TGTGCCAGCAGTATACGACAGGGGGCGGATTTAGATTCACCCCCCCACTTT
cdr3_aa: CASSIRQGADLDSPPHF

j_call: TRBJ2-5
d_call: -
clone_size: -
v_call: TRBV11-2
cdr3_nt: TGTGCCAGCAGCTTAGACCCGGGACAGACCCAGTACTTC
cdr3_aa: CASSLDPGQTQYF

j_call: TRBJ1-4
d_call: -
clone_size: many
v_call: TRBV12-3/TRBV12-4
cdr3_nt: TGTGCCAGCAATACTAAGGACAGCTATGAAAAACTGTTTTTT
cdr3_aa: CASNTKDSYEKLFF

j_call: TRBJ2-1
d_call: TRBD2
clone_size: -
v_call: TRBV3-1
cdr3_nt: TGTGCCAGCAGCCCCCGGGGGGGCCTCTTCAATGAGCAGTTCTTC
cdr3_aa: CASSPRGGLFNEQFF

j_call: TRBJ2-2
d_call: -
clone_size: -
v_call: TRBV5-5
cdr3_nt: -
cdr3_aa: CASSSLRRTPGSCFF

j_call: TRBJ1-5
d_call: -
clone_size: many
v_call: TRBV7-3
cdr3_nt: TGTGCCAGCAGTTGGGCCAGGGAGGCCAAATATAGCAATCAGCCCCAGCATTTT
cdr3_aa: CASSWAREAKYSNQPQHF

j_call: TRBJ2-5
d_call: -
clone_size: many
v_call: TRBV7-8
cdr3_nt: TGTGCCAGCAGCTTAGCGTTTAGCCTAGAGGCGGAGACCCAGTACTTC
cdr3_aa: CASSLAFSLEAETQYF

j_call: TRBJ2-7
d_call: -
clone_size: many
v_call: TRBV7-9
cdr3_nt: TGTGCCAGCAGCTTAAACTCGGGGGCCCGCTCCTACGAGCAGTACTTC
cdr3_aa: CASSLNSGARSYEQYF